What follows describes a single T cell receptor (beta chain). The antigen is not known. The record originates from a study of PD-1 blockade in classical Hodgkin lymphoma. Overall study findings and caveats: Baseline TCR diversity was reportedly lower in newly diagnosed patients than healthy donors. Repertoire difference causes, possibly disease activity or prior therapy, remain undefined.

Data came from immunoSEQ multiplex PCR; TCRdb stores just in-frame clones and leaves some out. The sample includes approximately 44,000 clones, roughly three quarters of them seen just once. Relapse after autologous stem cell transplantation occurred in every patient, and brentuximab vedotin exposure varied. Classification of best responses gave complete response, partial response or progressive disease. The sequence was collected from a human donor with classical Hodgkin lymphoma. Sequenced material: peripheral blood mononuclear cells (PBMCs), taken at baseline.

The CDR3 protein is CASSQIFSGGGTQYF. CDR3 coding DNA: TGCGCCAGCAGTCAAATATTTAGCGGGGGAGGGACCCAGTACTTC. This chain links TRBV23-1 with TRBJ2-5; 9 bases are shared with TRBD2. TRBV23-1 is known as an ORF, though its function is uncertain. V lost 2 bases to trimming and J lost 7 bases; unmatched junction nucleotides: 8. This CDR3 has 15 residues.